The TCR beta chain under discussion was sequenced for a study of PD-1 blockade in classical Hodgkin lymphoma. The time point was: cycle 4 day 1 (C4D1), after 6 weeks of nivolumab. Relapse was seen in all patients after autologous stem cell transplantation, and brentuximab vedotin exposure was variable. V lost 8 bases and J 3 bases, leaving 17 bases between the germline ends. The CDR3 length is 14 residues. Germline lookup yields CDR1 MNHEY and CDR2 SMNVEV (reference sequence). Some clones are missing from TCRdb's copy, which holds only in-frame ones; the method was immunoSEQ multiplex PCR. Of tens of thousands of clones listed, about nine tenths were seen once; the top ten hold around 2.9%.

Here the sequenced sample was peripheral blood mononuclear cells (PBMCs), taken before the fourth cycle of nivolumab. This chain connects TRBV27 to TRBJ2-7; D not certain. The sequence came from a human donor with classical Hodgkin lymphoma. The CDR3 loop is CASASLLGLYEQYF. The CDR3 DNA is TGTGCCAGCGCTTCTCTGCTAGGTCTCTACGAGCAGTACTTC.